The clone carrying this T cell receptor beta chain was seen a few times. The antigen is unknown. 5'RACE template switching added a universal primer site and UMIs to TCR cDNA. One entry per CDR3 protein, called by TCRdb with MiXCR from the 5' RACE reads. The table lists a few hundred thousand distinct CDR3 sequences, 6.2% of them singletons. The CDR3 consists of 19 residues. J was trimmed by 5 bases and V by 2 bases; bases with no gene match: 12. Per germline, CDR1 MGHRA and CDR2 YSYEKL. The sample comes from a study of T cells after yellow fever vaccination. Study summary: Preparing low-cell-number fractions relied on SMART-Seq v4 Ultra Low Input. Study conclusions and caveats: Clones that expanded after primary vaccination mostly reappeared after the booster (roughly 95% CD4, approximately 89% CD8).

This receptor was identified in a man aged 25-45 years who received the YFV17D yellow fever vaccine. This sample comprised PBMCs, obtained 5 days after the yellow fever booster vaccination. The V gene is TRBV4-1, the J gene TRBJ2-1; 13 bases match TRBD2. The DNA of the CDR3 is TGCGCCAGCAGCCAACCCTCAGGGGTACTAGCGGGAGGGAACAATGAGCAGTTCTTC. Translated, it gives CASSQPSGVLAGGNNEQFF.